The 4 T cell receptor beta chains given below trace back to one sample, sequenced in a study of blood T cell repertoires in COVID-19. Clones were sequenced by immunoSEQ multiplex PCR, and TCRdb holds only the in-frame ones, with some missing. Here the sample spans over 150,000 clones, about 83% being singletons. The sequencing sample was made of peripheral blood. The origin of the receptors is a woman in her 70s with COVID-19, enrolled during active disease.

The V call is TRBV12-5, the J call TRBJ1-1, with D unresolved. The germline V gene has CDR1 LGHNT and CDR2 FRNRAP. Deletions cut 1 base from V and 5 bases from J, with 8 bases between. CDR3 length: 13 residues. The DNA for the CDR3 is TGTGCTAGTGGTTTGGCAGACGGGACTGAAGCTTTCTTT. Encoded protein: CASGLADGTEAFF.

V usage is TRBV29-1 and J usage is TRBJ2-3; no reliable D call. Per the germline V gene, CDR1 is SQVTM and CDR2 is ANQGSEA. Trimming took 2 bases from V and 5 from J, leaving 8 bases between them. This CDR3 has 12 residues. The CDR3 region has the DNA TGCAGCGTTGAATGGTCAGAAGATACGCAGTATTTT. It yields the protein CSVEWSEDTQYF.

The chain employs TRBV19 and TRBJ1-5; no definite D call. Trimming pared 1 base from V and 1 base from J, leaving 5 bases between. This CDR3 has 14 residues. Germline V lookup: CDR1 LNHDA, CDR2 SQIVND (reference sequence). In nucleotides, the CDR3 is TGTGCCAGTAGTATAGGGCAGAGCAATCAGCCCCAGCATTTT. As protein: CASSIGQSNQPQHF.

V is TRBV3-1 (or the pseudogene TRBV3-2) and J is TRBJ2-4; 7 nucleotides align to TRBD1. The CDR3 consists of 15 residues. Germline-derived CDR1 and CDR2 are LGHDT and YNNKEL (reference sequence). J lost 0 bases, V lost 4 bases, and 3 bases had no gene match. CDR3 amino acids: CASSPTGVAKNIQYF. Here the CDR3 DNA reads TGTGCCAGCAGCCCAACAGGGGTAGCCAAAAACATTCAGTACTTC.